Listed below are T cell receptor beta chains from one sample, sequenced in a study of blood T cell repertoires in COVID-19. Some clones are missing from TCRdb's copy, which holds only in-frame ones; the method was immunoSEQ multiplex PCR. This table has approximately 62,000 clones, roughly 80% appearing once. Sequencing was carried out using peripheral blood. The receptors were gathered from a woman between 45 and 60 years old with active or convalescent COVID-19. Both conserved end residues are part of each CDR3. A D gene is named only where the DNA matches it firmly. Part of the rows lack a size; the others show once, few, many or a class for expanded clones.

clone size: NA; D gene: NA; J gene: TRBJ1-5; V gene: TRBV7-8; CDR3 protein: CASSLNGGGDQPQHF; CDR3 DNA: TGTGCCAGCAGCTTAAACGGAGGTGGGGATCAGCCCCAGCATTTT
clone size: NA; D gene: NA; J gene: TRBJ1-5; V gene: TRBV18; CDR3 protein: CASSQSQAGASNQPQHF; CDR3 DNA: TGTGCCAGCTCCCAAAGCCAGGCAGGGGCTAGCAATCAGCCCCAGCATTTT
clone size: NA; D gene: TRBD2; J gene: TRBJ2-3; V gene: TRBV6-2/TRBV6-3; CDR3 protein: CASSYSFAGVDTQYF; CDR3 DNA: TGTGCCAGCAGTTACTCTTTTGCGGGGGTAGATACGCAGTATTTT
clone size: few; D gene: NA; J gene: TRBJ2-2; V gene: TRBV11-2; CDR3 protein: CASSLPARRWGELFF; CDR3 DNA: TGTGCCAGCAGCTTACCTGCCCGCAGGTGGGGGGAGCTGTTTTTT
clone size: NA; D gene: NA; J gene: TRBJ2-5; V gene: TRBV5-1; CDR3 protein: CASSSVGGGSRTQYF; CDR3 DNA: TGCGCCAGCAGCTCCGTCGGGGGCGGGAGTCGGACCCAGTACTTC
clone size: NA; D gene: TRBD2; J gene: TRBJ2-1; V gene: TRBV11-2; CDR3 protein: CASSRGLAGANEQFF; CDR3 DNA: TGTGCCAGCAGCCGGGGACTAGCGGGAGCCAATGAGCAGTTCTTC
clone size: NA; D gene: TRBD2; J gene: TRBJ2-1; V gene: TRBV5-1; CDR3 protein: CASSPPLLAGGQDNEQFF; CDR3 DNA: TGCGCCAGCAGCCCGCCTCTTTTAGCGGGAGGGCAGGACAATGAGCAGTTCTTC
clone size: NA; D gene: TRBD1; J gene: TRBJ1-2; V gene: TRBV6-6; CDR3 protein: CASSSPRAGTAGYTF; CDR3 DNA: TGTGCCAGCAGTTCCCCCCGGGCGGGGACAGCTGGCTACACCTTC
clone size: NA; D gene: NA; J gene: TRBJ2-1; V gene: TRBV6-1; CDR3 protein: CASSESSPGVDEQFF; CDR3 DNA: TGTGCCAGCAGTGAATCTTCTCCGGGAGTGGATGAGCAGTTCTTC
clone size: NA; D gene: TRBD1; J gene: TRBJ1-3; V gene: TRBV6-1; CDR3 protein: CASSEDRGRNTIYF; CDR3 DNA: TGTGCCAGCAGTGAAGACAGGGGTAGAAACACCATATATTTT
clone size: NA; D gene: NA; J gene: TRBJ1-2; V gene: TRBV2; CDR3 protein: CASSPRGLVNYGYTF; CDR3 DNA: TGTGCCAGCTCCCCCCGAGGGCTGGTTAACTATGGCTACACCTTC
clone size: NA; D gene: NA; J gene: TRBJ2-5; V gene: TRBV18; CDR3 protein: CASSPGEDRRGTFVETQYF; CDR3 DNA: TGTGCCAGCTCACCGGGGGAAGACCGGCGCGGGACGTTTGTAGAGACCCAGTACTTC
clone size: NA; D gene: NA; J gene: TRBJ2-3; V gene: TRBV7-9; CDR3 protein: CASSPGGGDTDTQYF; CDR3 DNA: TGTGCCAGCAGCCCAGGAGGGGGGGACACAGATACGCAGTATTTT
clone size: NA; D gene: NA; J gene: TRBJ1-3; V gene: TRBV7-9; CDR3 protein: CASSLGGDLGRGNTIYF; CDR3 DNA: TGTGCCAGCAGCTTAGGAGGGGACTTGGGCAGGGGAAACACCATATATTTT
clone size: NA; D gene: TRBD1; J gene: TRBJ2-6; V gene: TRBV2; CDR3 protein: CASSEGTGFGSGANVLTF; CDR3 DNA: TGTGCCAGCAGTGAAGGGACAGGGTTTGGCTCTGGGGCCAACGTCCTGACTTTC
clone size: NA; D gene: NA; J gene: TRBJ1-5; V gene: TRBV5-3; CDR3 protein: CARSARDTDQPQHF; CDR3 DNA: TGTGCCAGAAGCGCCAGGGACACGGATCAGCCCCAGCATTTT
clone size: NA; D gene: NA; J gene: TRBJ2-7; V gene: TRBV20-1; CDR3 protein: CSASDGPLARTYEQYF; CDR3 DNA: TGCAGTGCTAGTGACGGGCCGCTAGCGAGAACCTACGAGCAGTACTTC
clone size: NA; D gene: TRBD1; J gene: TRBJ1-5; V gene: TRBV6-5; CDR3 protein: CASSQDRGLPQHF; CDR3 DNA: TGTGCCAGCAGTCAGGACAGGGGGTTGCCCCAGCATTTT
clone size: NA; D gene: NA; J gene: TRBJ2-2; V gene: TRBV7-7; CDR3 protein: CASSASRTGELFF; CDR3 DNA: TGTGCTAGCAGCGCCTCTCGGACCGGGGAGCTGTTTTTT
clone size: few; D gene: TRBD1; J gene: TRBJ1-4; V gene: TRBV5-1; CDR3 protein: CASRRGPNEKLFF; CDR3 DNA: TGCGCCAGCAGGAGGGGGCCGAATGAAAAACTGTTTTTT
clone size: NA; D gene: TRBD2; J gene: TRBJ2-1; V gene: TRBV12-3/TRBV12-4; CDR3 protein: CAIAAGGPDEQFF; CDR3 DNA: TGTGCCATCGCGGCGGGAGGGCCGGATGAGCAGTTCTTC
clone size: NA; D gene: NA; J gene: TRBJ1-2; V gene: TRBV6-2/TRBV6-3; CDR3 protein: CASSRAGSPLGYTF; CDR3 DNA: TGTGCCAGCAGTCGGGCCGGGAGCCCCCTTGGCTACACCTTC
clone size: NA; D gene: NA; J gene: TRBJ1-1; V gene: TRBV19; CDR3 protein: CASSPFLGGKNTEAFF; CDR3 DNA: TGTGCCAGTAGTCCATTTCTTGGGGGGAAGAACACTGAAGCTTTCTTT
clone size: NA; D gene: NA; J gene: TRBJ1-2; V gene: TRBV6-1; CDR3 protein: CASSEGTEDYGYTF; CDR3 DNA: TGTGCCAGCAGTGAAGGGACAGAAGACTATGGCTACACCTTC
clone size: NA; D gene: NA; J gene: TRBJ2-1; V gene: TRBV7-3; CDR3 protein: CASSLSGLLNEQFF; CDR3 DNA: TGTGCCAGCAGCCTATCGGGACTTCTAAATGAGCAGTTCTTC
clone size: NA; D gene: TRBD2; J gene: TRBJ2-3; V gene: TRBV13; CDR3 protein: CASSLGGSGRASYTQYF; CDR3 DNA: TGTGCCAGCAGCTTAGGAGGTAGCGGGAGGGCCTCGTATACGCAGTATTTT
clone size: NA; D gene: TRBD2; J gene: TRBJ2-1; V gene: TRBV3-1/TRBV3-2; CDR3 protein: CASSFSGRSYNEQFF; CDR3 DNA: TGTGCCAGCAGCTTTAGCGGGAGAAGCTACAATGAGCAGTTCTTC
clone size: NA; D gene: NA; J gene: TRBJ1-1; V gene: TRBV10-3; CDR3 protein: CAISRTTNTEAFF; CDR3 DNA: TGTGCCATCAGCCGGACAACCAACACTGAAGCTTTCTTT
clone size: NA; D gene: TRBD2; J gene: TRBJ2-3; V gene: TRBV9; CDR3 protein: CASSVSGRGDTQYF; CDR3 DNA: TGTGCCAGCAGCGTTAGCGGGAGGGGAGATACGCAGTATTTT
clone size: NA; D gene: NA; J gene: TRBJ1-2; V gene: TRBV7-2; CDR3 protein: CASSLGGEGYGYTF; CDR3 DNA: TGTGCCAGCAGCTTAGGCGGAGAAGGCTATGGCTACACCTTC
clone size: NA; D gene: NA; J gene: TRBJ1-3; V gene: TRBV11-1; CDR3 protein: CASSLRNSGNTIYF; CDR3 DNA: TGTGCCAGCAGCCTCAGGAACTCTGGAAACACCATATATTTT
clone size: NA; D gene: NA; J gene: TRBJ2-3; V gene: TRBV19; CDR3 protein: CASSINSGRTDTQYF; CDR3 DNA: TGTGCCAGTAGTATAAATAGCGGCCGCACAGATACGCAGTATTTT
clone size: medium-sized; D gene: TRBD1; J gene: TRBJ2-7; V gene: TRBV27; CDR3 protein: CASSFLLGQGNEQYF; CDR3 DNA: TGTGCCAGCAGTTTCTTATTAGGACAGGGAAACGAGCAGTACTTC
clone size: NA; D gene: TRBD1; J gene: TRBJ1-2; V gene: TRBV10-3; CDR3 protein: CAISEYRGEGYTF; CDR3 DNA: TGTGCCATCAGTGAGTACAGGGGGGAAGGCTACACCTTC
clone size: once; D gene: NA; J gene: TRBJ2-7; V gene: TRBV2; CDR3 protein: CASRVTGYYEQYF; CDR3 DNA: TGTGCCAGCAGGGTAACAGGGTACTACGAGCAGTACTTC
clone size: NA; D gene: NA; J gene: TRBJ2-1; V gene: TRBV5-8; CDR3 protein: CASSLGQTYNEQFF; CDR3 DNA: TGTGCCAGCAGCTTGGGGCAGACCTACAATGAGCAGTTCTTC
clone size: NA; D gene: TRBD1; J gene: TRBJ1-4; V gene: TRBV30; CDR3 protein: CAWRDRVRDEKLFF; CDR3 DNA: TGTGCCTGGAGGGACAGGGTGCGTGACGAAAAACTGTTTTTT
clone size: NA; D gene: NA; J gene: TRBJ1-2; V gene: TRBV2; CDR3 protein: CASSPESYGYTF; CDR3 DNA: TGTGCCAGCAGTCCCGAGAGCTATGGCTACACCTTC
clone size: few; D gene: TRBD1; J gene: TRBJ2-7; V gene: TRBV27; CDR3 protein: CASSPWIGQGSTYEQYF; CDR3 DNA: TGTGCCAGCAGTCCGTGGATCGGACAGGGGTCCACCTACGAGCAGTACTTC
clone size: NA; D gene: TRBD2; J gene: TRBJ2-1; V gene: TRBV5-1; CDR3 protein: CASRRGSGTYNEQFF; CDR3 DNA: TGCGCCAGCAGAAGAGGTAGCGGGACTTACAATGAGCAGTTCTTC
clone size: once; D gene: NA; J gene: TRBJ2-1; V gene: TRBV7-2; CDR3 protein: CASSQTVEQFF; CDR3 DNA: TGTGCCAGCAGCCAAACAGTGGAGCAGTTCTTC
clone size: NA; D gene: NA; J gene: TRBJ1-2; V gene: TRBV10-2; CDR3 protein: CASLTDSYGYTF; CDR3 DNA: TGCGCCAGCCTGACAGATTCTTATGGCTACACCTTC
clone size: few; D gene: NA; J gene: TRBJ2-5; V gene: TRBV6-2/TRBV6-3; CDR3 protein: CASSYSTETQYF; CDR3 DNA: TGTGCCAGCAGTTACTCGACTGAGACCCAGTACTTC
clone size: NA; D gene: TRBD1; J gene: TRBJ1-4; V gene: TRBV5-1; CDR3 protein: CASSPTGAVVEKLFF; CDR3 DNA: TGCGCCAGCAGCCCCACAGGGGCGGTCGTGGAAAAACTGTTTTTT
clone size: NA; D gene: NA; J gene: TRBJ1-1; V gene: TRBV4-1; CDR3 protein: CASSQDPLRGNTEAFF; CDR3 DNA: TGCGCCAGCAGCCAAGATCCCTTAAGGGGGAACACTGAAGCTTTCTTT